This T cell receptor (beta chain) was found in a study of blood T cell repertoires in COVID-19. The CDR3 totals 12 residues. V was pared by 2 bases and J by 5 bases, with 6 bases between. In germline, CDR1 is KGHSH, CDR2 LQKENI. Assay used: immunoSEQ multiplex PCR; TCRdb lists only in-frame clones, some missing. The sample lists about 150,000 clones; about four fifths were seen once. The sequence was collected from a woman aged 45-65 years with acute COVID-19. The sample consisted of PBMCs or T cells enriched from blood (not recorded which). The chain employs TRBV18 and TRBJ2-5; D is ambiguous. The CDR3 sequence is CASSPGAETQYF. CDR3 DNA: TGTGCCAGCTCACCAGGTGCGGAGACCCAGTACTTC.